The 6 T cell receptor beta chains below come from one sample, sequenced in a study of early T cells in non-severe SARS-CoV-2 infection. TCRdb recomputed calls from the 5' RACE reads with MiXCR, one row per CDR3 protein. The sample contains about 100,000 distinct CDR3 sequences, 13% of which appear only once. Sequencing was carried out using whole blood. The receptors come from an adult who was a healthcare worker with PCR-confirmed SARS-CoV-2 infection or an uninfected control (not recorded which).

This clonotype was observed a few times. The chain is built from TRBV20-1 and TRBJ2-1; possibly TRBD2 for D (5 bases). V was pared by 6 bases and J by 0 bases, with 27 bases between. The CDR3 spans 19 residues. Germline CDR1 reads DFQATT; CDR2 reads SNEGSKA (reference sequence). CDR3 nucleotides: TGCAGTGCCCCTGCTAGGACCCCCGGGATCGGTAGCTCCTACAATGAGCAGTTCTTC. It specifies CSAPARTPGIGSSYNEQFF.

The chain links TRBV7-9 to TRBJ1-6; TRBD1 is a possible D gene (6 bases). CDR3 length: 15 amino acids. Trimming removed 8 bases at V and 5 bases at J, with 16 bases between. Germline CDR1 reads SEHNR; CDR2 reads FQNEAQ (reference sequence). CDR3 amino acids: CASLHRAPNNSPLHF. The CDR3 DNA sequence: TGTGCCAGCTTACACAGGGCCCCGAATAATTCACCCCTCCACTTT.

This clonotype appeared a few times. This chain links TRBV6-1 with TRBJ1-5; possible D gene TRBD1, 5 bases. CDR1 is MNHNS and CDR2 is SASEGT in the germline V gene. The germline V and J ends were trimmed by 2 bases and 12 bases, with 17 bases remaining between them. This CDR3 region has 14 residues. The CDR3 DNA reads TGTGCCAGCAGTGAAACAGGTAAAGGCCTTCTCCAGCATTTT. It yields the protein CASSETGKGLLQHF.

This chain links TRBV12-3 or TRBV12-4 with TRBJ1-5, with D possibly matching TRBD1 (5 bases). Trimming left V 6 bases short and J 9 bases short, with 18 bases between. The CDR3 has 14 amino acids. CDR3 nucleotide sequence: TGTGCCAGCAGGCCTTCGGGACGATTAGGGCCCCAGCATTTT. As protein: CASRPSGRLGPQHF.

The table lists this clonotype with many counts. The chain links TRBV20-1 to TRBJ2-1; tentatively, D is TRBD1 (5 bases). V lost 6 bases and J lost 1, with 10 bases in between. In germline, CDR1 is DFQATT, CDR2 SNEGSKA (reference sequence). The CDR3 is 13 residues long. The CDR3 region is CSASGHSYNEQFF. CDR3 in DNA: TGCAGTGCGTCCGGACATTCCTACAATGAGCAGTTCTTC.

The V gene is TRBV14, the J gene TRBJ2-1, with TRBD2 matching 9 bases. CDR3 length: 13 amino acids. The ends lost 7 bases at V and 7 bases at J; junction bases unmatched: 5. Germline assignment: CDR1 SGHDN and CDR2 FVKESK. The CDR3 DNA reads as TGTGCCAGCACCCTAGCGGGATGGAATGAGCAGTTCTTC. It encodes CASTLAGWNEQFF.